The present T cell receptor beta chain was sequenced within a study of CD8+ T cells in alopecia areata. As for the study in general: Those patients who were treated received oral tofacitinib, which was given at 5 to 10 mg twice daily for moderate-to-severe alopecia areata.

CDR1 is SNHLY, CDR2 FYNNEI, per germline. This CDR3 region has 13 residues. The V end lost 3 bases, the J end lost 8 bases, and 12 bases lay between the germline ends. cDNA reverse transcribed from extracted RNA served as the sequencing template. Profiling relied on immunoSEQ multiplex PCR, and the TCRdb table lists in-frame clones only, not all of them. The sample records over 120,000 clones, about 60% being singletons. The material was CD4+ T cells sorted from blood, obtained at week 0. This chain links TRBV2 with TRBJ2-3; D unresolved. This receptor was obtained from a human donor with alopecia areata. This CDR3 reads CASSDVGSITQYF. In nucleotides, the CDR3 is TGTGCCAGCAGTGACGTGGGCAGCATTACGCAGTATTTT.